The entry below gives a single T cell receptor beta chain sequence along with its context. This sample was included in a study of blood T cell repertoires in COVID-19. The protocol was immunoSEQ multiplex PCR, while the TCRdb copy is restricted to in-frame clones and leaves out a portion. The sample carries about 200,000 clones, approximately 87% recorded once. The CDR3 has 15 residues. Per the germline V gene, CDR1 is SGHRS and CDR2 is YFSETQ. V shed 0 bases, J shed 7 bases, and the junction held 0 bases outside the gene matches. The source is a man aged 55 to 70 who had recovered from COVID-19. V gene TRBV5-1 combines with J gene TRBJ2-1; 14 bases match TRBD2. Sequencing used peripheral blood. As DNA, the CDR3 is TGCGCCAGCAGCTTGGGACTAGCGGGAGGGAATGAGCAGTTCTTC. Protein sequence: CASSLGLAGGNEQFF. Filled out from reference TRBV5-1 and TRBJ2-1, the complete variable domain reads KAGVTQTPRYLIKTRGQQVTLSCSPISGHRSVSWYQQTPGQGLQFLFEYFSETQRNKGNFPGRFSGRQFSNSRSEMNVSTLELGDSALYLCASSLGLAGGNEQFFGPGTRLTVL.